One sample yielded the 27 T cell receptor beta chains listed below, sequenced in a study of OX40 agonist ivuxolimab in advanced cancers. Libraries were prepared by immunoSEQ multiplex PCR; TCRdb keeps only in-frame clonotypes and omits some of them. The sample has 60,000 to 85,000 clones, around four fifths seen once. The source was CD4+ or CD8+ T cells sorted from blood, collected in a trial of the OX40 agonist ivuxolimab. Every receptor here comes from an adult with an advanced solid tumor such as melanoma, head and neck, liver or kidney cancer.

The chain is built from TRBV25-1 and TRBJ2-3; D is unresolved. The CDR3 runs to 15 residues. Per the germline V gene, CDR1 is MGHDK and CDR2 is SYGVNS. Deletions cut 1 base from V and 2 bases from J, with 10 bases between. The DNA for the CDR3 is TGTGCCAGCAGTGAATCAGGTCCCCTCACAGATACGCAGTATTTT. This encodes CASSESGPLTDTQYF.

The J gene is TRBJ1-4, the V gene TRBV28; no definite D call. The CDR3 totals 11 residues. Trimming removed 8 bases at V and 8 bases at J, with 9 bases between. Germline CDR1 and CDR2: MDHEN and SYDVKM. The CDR3 region is CASQISEKLFF. CDR3 in DNA: TGTGCCAGCCAAATATCCGAAAAACTGTTTTTT.

The chain carries TRBV7-2 and TRBJ1-2, with 7 bases fitting TRBD1. CDR3 length: 17 amino acids. J was trimmed by 0 bases and V by 5 bases; bases with no gene match: 12. Germline CDR1 is SGHTA and CDR2 is FQGNSA. CDR3 bases: TGTGCCAGCAGCCCACAACCGACAGGGCGCACTAACTATGGCTACACCTTC. Residues: CASSPQPTGRTNYGYTF.

The chain is built from TRBV18 and TRBJ2-2; the match to TRBD1 covers 8 bases. The germline CDR1 and CDR2 sequences are KGHSH and LQKENI. V shed 6 bases, J shed 3 bases, and the junction held 9 bases outside the gene matches. CDR3 length: 16 amino acids. Here the CDR3 DNA reads TGTGCCAGCTCCCCCTCCAGGGGGCGCGACACCGGGGAGCTGTTTTTT. Its translation is CASSPSRGRDTGELFF.

The gene calls are TRBV5-1 and TRBJ1-1; D unresolved. The length of the CDR3 is 13 residues. In germline, CDR1 is SGHRS, CDR2 YFSETQ. V was trimmed by 2 bases and J by 2 bases, leaving 7 bases between them. The CDR3 DNA reads as TGCGCCAGCAGCTTATCTCCCAACACTGAAGCTTTCTTT. Amino acids: CASSLSPNTEAFF.

The chain links TRBV9 to TRBJ2-4, with D possibly matching TRBD1 (6 bases). Trimming cost V 3 bases and J 0 bases, with 13 bases left between them. CDR3 length equals 16 residues. Germline CDR1 reads SGDLS; CDR2 reads YYNGEE. CDR3 DNA sequence: TGTGCCAGCAGCGATGGGACACCGTTAGCCAAAAACATTCAGTACTTC. Translating it yields CASSDGTPLAKNIQYF. The full variable domain, completed using reference TRBV9 and TRBJ2-4, is DSGVTQTPKHLITATGQRVTLRCSPRSGDLSVYWYQQSLDQGLQFLIQYYNGEERAKGNILERFSAQQFPDLHSELNLSSLELGDSALYFCASSDGTPLAKNIQYFGAGTRLSVL.

The chain joins TRBV5-1 to TRBJ2-2; D uncertain. V gave up 4 bases and J gave up 8 bases, with 18 bases separating them. Germline V gives CDR1 SGHRS, CDR2 YFSETQ. CDR3 length: 15 residues. This CDR3 is CASSAESRPVGELFF. CDR3 bases: TGCGCCAGCAGCGCCGAATCTAGACCCGTGGGGGAGCTGTTTTTT. The entire variable domain, with the rest obtained from reference TRBV5-1 and TRBJ2-2, is as follows: KAGVTQTPRYLIKTRGQQVTLSCSPISGHRSVSWYQQTPGQGLQFLFEYFSETQRNKGNFPGRFSGRQFSNSRSEMNVSTLELGDSALYLCASSAESRPVGELFFGEGSRLTVL.

The V and J genes are TRBV18 and TRBJ1-4, with D unresolved. V was pared by 2 bases and J by 4 bases, with 11 bases between. Germline CDR1 and CDR2: KGHSH and LQKENI. The length of the CDR3 is 15 residues. The CDR3 DNA follows: TGTGCCAGCTCACCAAATGCTGAGAATAATGAAAAACTGTTTTTT. Protein product: CASSPNAENNEKLFF.

In its sample, this clone was seen once. The DNA of the CDR3 is TGTGCCAGCAGCCGTGACAGGGGAAGCTATGGCTACACCTTC. This translates into CASSRDRGSYGYTF. V gene TRBV4-2 combines with J gene TRBJ1-2; TRBD1 agrees at 8 bases. The germline gives CDR1 LGHNA, CDR2 YNFKEQ. The CDR3 contains 14 residues. The trim removed 4 bases at V and 4 bases at J, leaving 5 bases unmatched.

J is TRBJ2-1 and V is TRBV7-3, with 8 bases aligning to TRBD2. With 5 bases clipped from V and 8 bases from J, the junction kept 11 bases outside the gene matches. The CDR3 loop spans 15 amino acids. Looked up from germline, CDR1 is SGHTA and CDR2 is FQGTGA. The CDR3 region has the DNA TGTGCCAGCAGCCGGGGGGGACTAGAGGGTGATGAGCAGTTCTTC. Its translation: CASSRGGLEGDEQFF.

V and J are TRBV7-3 and TRBJ2-5; D not resolved. CDR3 size: 15 residues. In germline, CDR1 is SGHTA, CDR2 FQGTGA. V was shortened by 3 bases and J by 5 bases, with 16 bases between the two germline ends. The CDR3 DNA reads as TGTGCCAGCAGCTTTGGCGACGGCAGTCAGGAGACCCAGTACTTC. It specifies CASSFGDGSQETQYF.

The V call is TRBV7-2, the J call TRBJ2-3; no clear D. The CDR3 spans 12 residues. Per the germline V gene, CDR1 is SGHTA and CDR2 is FQGNSA. The V and J ends lost 2 bases and 2 bases respectively, with 2 bases between them. In nucleotides, the CDR3 is TGTGCCAGCAGCTTACCCACAGATACGCAGTATTTT. This encodes CASSLPTDTQYF.

This clone was counted only a few times. The chain employs TRBV14 and TRBJ1-1; D not certain. Looked up from germline, CDR1 is SGHDN and CDR2 is FVKESK. Trimming left V 1 base short and J 6 bases short, with 6 bases between. CDR3 size: 12 residues. The CDR3: CASSQGGPEAFF. DNA of the CDR3: TGTGCCAGCAGCCAAGGCGGGCCTGAAGCTTTCTTT.

V and J are TRBV5-4 and TRBJ2-5, with 7 positions matching TRBD1. This CDR3 has 15 residues. V lost 4 bases and J lost 1; bases outside the gene matches: 7. The germline V gene encodes CDR1 SGHNT and CDR2 YYREEE (reference sequence). The CDR3 DNA reads as TGTGCCAGCAGCGGGAAGACAGGGCCCCAAGAGACCCAGTACTTC. It is translated as CASSGKTGPQETQYF.

The chain carries TRBV5-4 and TRBJ2-5, with D possibly being TRBD1 (6 bases). Germline CDR1 reads SGHNT; CDR2 reads YYREEE (reference sequence). Trimming took 3 bases from V and 1 from J, leaving 10 bases between them. The CDR3 has 14 amino acids. The CDR3 DNA is TGTGCCAGCAGCTCGAGGACAGCCCAAGAGACCCAGTACTTC. Translating gives CASSSRTAQETQYF.

The J gene is TRBJ2-5, the V gene TRBV9; possible D gene TRBD1, 5 bases. The CDR3 is made up of 16 amino acids. Germline lookup yields CDR1 SGDLS and CDR2 YYNGEE. V lost 0 bases, J lost 2 bases, and 14 bases lay in between. This CDR3 is CASSVGGHRTQETQYF. For the CDR3, the DNA is TGTGCCAGCAGCGTAGGGGGCCATCGTACTCAAGAGACCCAGTACTTC.

The V gene is TRBV9, the J gene TRBJ2-7; no reliable D call. The germline CDR1 and CDR2 sequences are SGDLS and YYNGEE. V was trimmed by 0 bases and J by 0 bases, leaving 7 bases between them. The CDR3 consists of 14 residues. CDR3 in DNA: TGTGCCAGCAGCGTAGCGGCCCTCTCCTACGAGCAGTACTTC. This encodes CASSVAALSYEQYF.

This chain uses TRBV28 with TRBJ1-2; 8 bases are a match to TRBD1. The CDR3 is 15 amino acids. With V trimmed by 5 bases and J by 7 bases, 12 bases remained unmatched. Germline lookup yields CDR1 MDHEN and CDR2 SYDVKM. This CDR3 reads CASSLGQGRSGGYTF. In DNA form, the CDR3 reads TGTGCCAGCAGTCTAGGACAGGGAAGAAGCGGTGGCTACACCTTC.

The chain carries TRBV5-8 and TRBJ1-3; D might be TRBD2 (5 bases). The DNA end is more similar to TRBJ2-2, so the J call may be wrong. The germline gives CDR1 SGHTS, CDR2 YDEGEE. CDR3 length equals 14 residues. The CDR3 protein is CASSLTRGTGELFF. For the CDR3, the DNA is TGTGCCAGCAGCTTAACCCGGGGCACCGGGGAGCTGTTTTTT.

The rearrangement links TRBV19 to TRBJ1-1, with TRBD1 as a possible D gene (5 bases). CDR1 and CDR2 from the germline V gene are LNHDA and SQIVND (reference sequence). Trimming shortened V by 5 bases and J by 3 bases, and 19 bases separated the two germline ends. The CDR3 covers 16 residues. In DNA form, the CDR3 reads TGTGCCAGTAGTGCCGCCCTTCGTACGGGGGACACTGAAGCTTTCTTT. Translated, it gives CASSAALRTGDTEAFF.

The chain couples TRBV6-1 to TRBJ1-5; D ambiguous. The ends were cut back, 4 bases at V and 5 bases at J, with 15 bases in the middle. CDR3 length: 15 amino acids. Germline V gives CDR1 MNHNS, CDR2 SASEGT. This CDR3 is CASSVGVLSDQPQHF. As DNA, the CDR3 is TGTGCCAGCAGTGTCGGAGTTCTTTCGGATCAGCCCCAGCATTTT.

The J gene is TRBJ1-5, the V gene TRBV28, with TRBD1 identical over 7 bases. The CDR3 extends over 15 amino acids. Germline CDR1 reads MDHEN; CDR2 reads SYDVKM. Unmatched junction bases numbered 12, after V lost 4 bases and J lost 9 bases. The CDR3: CASSSGRGWGPPQHF. CDR3 coding DNA: TGTGCCAGCAGTTCGGGCAGGGGGTGGGGGCCGCCCCAGCATTTT.

The rearrangement links TRBV6-4 to TRBJ2-3, with TRBD2 identical over 7 bases. The CDR3 contains 13 residues. Unmatched junction bases numbered 2, after V lost 3 bases and J lost 5 bases. From germline, CDR1 is MRHNA and CDR2 SNTAGT. CDR3 in amino acids: CASSEGGKDTQYF. The DNA for the CDR3 is TGTGCCAGCAGTGAGGGAGGGAAAGATACGCAGTATTTT.

V is TRBV9 and J is TRBJ1-6, with D possibly TRBD1 on 6 matching bases. The CDR3 covers 15 residues. Between the trimmed V and J ends, which lost 1 base and 7 bases, there was a span of 12 bases. In germline, CDR1 is SGDLS, CDR2 YYNGEE. In DNA, the CDR3 is TGTGCCAGCAGCGTACAGGGGCCTCCGAATTCACCCCTCCACTTT. This codes for CASSVQGPPNSPLHF.

The chain combines TRBV11-2 with TRBJ2-7; 7 bases map to TRBD2. The germline CDR1 and CDR2 sequences are SGHAT and FQNNGV. J was trimmed by 5 bases and V by 0 bases; bases with no gene match: 10. CDR3 length: 16 amino acids. The CDR3 here is CASSLDETSIIHEQYF. CDR3 DNA: TGTGCCAGCAGCTTAGATGAGACTAGCATCATCCACGAGCAGTACTTC.

This chain uses TRBV29-1 with TRBJ1-2, with D tentatively TRBD1 (5 bases). The CDR3 extends over 14 amino acids. The V gene lost 7 bases and the J gene lost 2 bases, with 17 bases spanning the gap. Germline V lookup: CDR1 SQVTM, CDR2 ANQGSEA. CDR3 region: CSAREGSGNYGYTF. DNA of the CDR3: TGCAGCGCGCGAGAGGGGTCGGGGAACTATGGCTACACCTTC.

V gene TRBV4-1 combines with J gene TRBJ2-2, with 9 bases identical to TRBD1. V shed 3 bases and J 5 bases; nucleotides not matched to a gene: 7. Germline V gives CDR1 MGHRA, CDR2 YSYEKL. The CDR3 is 16 residues long. The CDR3 spells CASSHESGQGTGELFF. The DNA of the CDR3 is TGCGCCAGCAGCCACGAATCGGGACAGGGAACCGGGGAGCTGTTTTTT.